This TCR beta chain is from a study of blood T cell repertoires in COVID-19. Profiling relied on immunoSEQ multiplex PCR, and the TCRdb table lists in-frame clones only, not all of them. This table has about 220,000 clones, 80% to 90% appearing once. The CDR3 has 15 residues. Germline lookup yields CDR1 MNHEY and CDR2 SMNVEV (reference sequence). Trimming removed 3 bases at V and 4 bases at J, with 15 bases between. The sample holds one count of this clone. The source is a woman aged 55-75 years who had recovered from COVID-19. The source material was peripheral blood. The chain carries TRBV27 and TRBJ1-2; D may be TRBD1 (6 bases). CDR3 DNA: TGTGCCAGCAGTTTCGGTCAGGGGTACAGCTATGGCTACACCTTC. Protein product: CASSFGQGYSYGYTF.